These 20 T cell receptor beta chains originate from one sample sequenced in a study of cytomegalovirus exposure and HLA in healthy donors. Researchers ran the PCR with 60 Vbeta and 13 Jbeta primers. Data came from immunoSEQ multiplex PCR; TCRdb stores just in-frame clones and leaves some out. Of about 220,000 clones listed, approximately 82% are singletons. Sequenced material: PBMCs. These receptors all come from a man in his late teens or twenties in good health and CMV-seronegative.

This chain connects TRBV6-6 to TRBJ1-3; 8 bases fit TRBD1. The CDR3 sequence is 14 residues long. CDR1 is MNHNY, CDR2 SVGAGI, per germline (reference sequence). With V trimmed by 8 bases and J by 2 bases, 5 bases remained unmatched. CDR3 in amino acids: CASGQGAAGNTIYF. For the CDR3, the DNA is TGTGCCAGCGGGCAGGGGGCGGCTGGAAACACCATATATTTT.

Details on this clone: This sample includes further DNA sequences coding for the same CDR3. This chain joins TRBV5-6 and TRBJ2-1, with D possibly being TRBD1 (6 bases). The CDR3 is made up of 14 amino acids. Per the germline V gene, CDR1 is SGHDT and CDR2 is YYEEEE. The V end lost 4 bases, the J end lost 7 bases, and 15 bases lay between the germline ends. This chain's CDR3 is CASSTRQGNNEQFF. The CDR3 DNA reads as TGTGCCAGCAGCACGCGTCAGGGGAATAATGAGCAGTTCTTC.

The chain uses TRBV4-2 and TRBJ2-1, with D possibly being TRBD2 (6 bases). This CDR3 has 20 amino acids. Trimming took off 0 bases at V and 0 bases at J, with 21 bases between the two ends. The germline V gene encodes CDR1 LGHNA and CDR2 YNFKEQ. The CDR3 protein is CASSQDPASSAGHSYNEQFF. As DNA, the CDR3 is TGTGCCAGCAGCCAAGATCCCGCTTCCTCAGCGGGCCACTCCTACAATGAGCAGTTCTTC.

This chain uses TRBV19 with TRBJ1-4; TRBD1 agrees at 9 bases. CDR3 length equals 14 residues. Germline V gene lookup returns CDR1 LNHDA and CDR2 SQIVND (reference sequence). Unmatched junction bases numbered 4, after V lost 8 bases and J lost 3 bases. CDR3: CASGQGKANEKLFF. The CDR3 bases are TGTGCCAGTGGACAGGGGAAAGCTAATGAAAAACTGTTTTTT.

This chain links TRBV29-1 with TRBJ1-2, with D possibly TRBD1 on 5 matching bases. Trimming took off 3 bases at V and 1 base at J, with 15 bases between the two ends. CDR3 length: 15 residues. Germline V lookup: CDR1 SQVTM, CDR2 ANQGSEA. The CDR3 region is CSVDKAGRDNYGYTF. The CDR3, as DNA: TGCAGCGTTGATAAGGCAGGGAGGGATAACTATGGCTACACCTTC.

The DNA for the CDR3 is TGTGCCAGCAGAGGACGGGGGAACACTGAAGCTTTCTTT. It is translated as CASRGRGNTEAFF. This chain links TRBV25-1 with TRBJ1-1; D is unresolved. The length of the CDR3 is 13 residues. Germline CDR1 reads MGHDK; CDR2 reads SYGVNS. Trimming took off 6 bases at V and 1 base at J, with 9 bases between the two ends.

This chain joins TRBV5-4 and TRBJ1-5; 7 bases are shared with TRBD1. Per the germline V gene, CDR1 is SGHNT and CDR2 is YYREEE (reference sequence). J was trimmed by 2 bases and V by 2 bases; bases with no gene match: 13. There are 18 residues in the CDR3. CDR3 sequence reads: CASSFPGQPTWRNQPQHF. CDR3 bases: TGTGCCAGCAGCTTTCCGGGACAGCCCACTTGGCGCAATCAGCCCCAGCATTTT.

This clone was counted between two and nine times. The sample carries other DNA sequences with the same CDR3. The V gene is TRBV2, the J gene TRBJ2-7; 8 bases match TRBD2. With V trimmed by 8 bases and J by 5 bases, 5 bases remained unmatched. The CDR3 spans 12 residues. CDR1 is SNHLY, CDR2 FYNNEI, per germline. CDR3 DNA sequence: TGTGCCAGCCGGGGGGGGCCCGACGAGCAGTACTTC. This gives the protein CASRGGPDEQYF.

This sequence joins TRBV21-1 and TRBJ2-1; the D call TRBD2 from the table was never checked on the DNA. TRBV21-1 is a pseudogene. The CDR3 runs to 18 residues. The CDR3 loop is CASSKGGGCREPYNEQFF. In DNA form, the CDR3 reads TGTGCCAGCAGCAAAGGAGGTGGTTGCCGGGAACCGTACAATGAGCAGTTCTTC.

The chain recombines TRBV7-2 with TRBJ2-1; 9 nucleotides line up with TRBD1. The CDR3 covers 17 residues. Germline CDR1 SGHTA, CDR2 FQGNSA. V lost 5 bases and J lost 0; bases outside the gene matches: 8. The CDR3: CASSPRDRENSYNEQFF. DNA for the CDR3: TGTGCCAGCAGCCCTCGGGACAGGGAAAACTCCTACAATGAGCAGTTCTTC.

This clone was counted a few times. The chain links TRBV27 to TRBJ2-1; possibly TRBD1 for D (5 bases). CDR1 MNHEY and CDR2 SMNVEV come from the germline V gene (reference sequence). The CDR3 totals 13 residues. Trimming pared 2 bases from V and 10 bases from J, leaving 12 bases between. The CDR3 reads CASSLAGSWEQFF. The CDR3 nucleotides are TGTGCCAGCAGTTTAGCAGGGTCCTGGGAGCAGTTCTTC.

This chain joins TRBV18 and TRBJ2-5; no clear D. The germline V gene encodes CDR1 KGHSH and CDR2 LQKENI. V was clipped by 4 bases and J by 1 base, with 7 bases between them. This CDR3 contains 13 residues. Here the CDR3 DNA reads TGTGCCAGCTCACTCCTCCTCCAAGAGACCCAGTACTTC. This sequence encodes CASSLLLQETQYF.

V is TRBV10-2 and J is TRBJ2-7; weak D call: TRBD1 (6 bases). The V end was cut by 0 bases, the J end by 3 bases, with 9 bases between. The CDR3 covers 14 residues. From germline, CDR1 is WSHSY and CDR2 SAAADI. This chain's CDR3 is CASSESGHGYEQYF. The CDR3 DNA reads as TGCGCCAGCAGTGAGTCGGGACACGGCTACGAGCAGTACTTC.

The chain is built from TRBV15 and TRBJ2-5; TRBD2 agrees at 12 bases. Germline V lookup: CDR1 LNHNV, CDR2 YYDKDF (reference sequence). With 5 bases clipped from V and 0 bases from J, the junction kept 4 bases outside the gene matches. This CDR3 region has 16 residues. The CDR3 DNA sequence: TGTGCCACCAGCCGTCTAGCGGGAGGGCACCAAGAGACCCAGTACTTC. Its translation is CATSRLAGGHQETQYF.

The chain combines TRBV19 with TRBJ1-2; D possibly corresponds to TRBD1 (6 bases). This CDR3 is built from 15 residues. In germline, CDR1 is LNHDA, CDR2 SQIVND (reference sequence). The V and J ends lost 5 bases and 3 bases respectively, with 16 bases between them. As DNA, the CDR3 is TGTGCCAGTAGTCCCGCCGGGGAGGGGGACTATGGCTACACCTTC. This gives the protein CASSPAGEGDYGYTF.

The V and J genes are TRBV29-1 and TRBJ2-3, with 7 bases aligning to TRBD2. V was pared by 4 bases and J by 2 bases, with 6 bases of the junction left unmatched. The CDR3 contains 14 residues. CDR1 and CDR2 (germline): SQVTM, ANQGSEA. The CDR3 loop is CSVGAGMSTDTQYF. The DNA of the CDR3 is TGCAGCGTTGGAGCGGGGATGTCCACAGATACGCAGTATTTT.

This clone was observed at least ten times. The genes are TRBV7-9 and TRBJ1-2, with TRBD1 matching over 9 bases. With 4 bases clipped from V and 8 bases from J, the junction kept 8 bases outside the gene matches. This CDR3 has 14 amino acids. Germline CDR1 is SEHNR and CDR2 is FQNEAQ (reference sequence). The CDR3 region has the DNA TGTGCCAGCAGCTCCCTCACAGGGGGCTTCGGCTACACCTTC. This translates into CASSSLTGGFGYTF.

This clone has just one count. The DNA of the CDR3 is TGTGCCAGCAGTGAGACAGACGTCTATGGCTACACCTTC. This codes for CASSETDVYGYTF. V and J are TRBV6-1 and TRBJ1-2, with a possible D match to TRBD1 (5 bases). The V end was cut by 3 bases, the J end by 4 bases, with 9 bases between. CDR3 length: 13 residues. Germline lookup yields CDR1 MNHNS and CDR2 SASEGT.

This clone has more than one count but fewer than ten. J is TRBJ2-3 and V is TRBV15; TRBD1 is a possible D gene (6 bases). The CDR3 length is 14 residues. CDR1 and CDR2 from the germline V gene are LNHNV and YYDKDF (reference sequence). Trimming took off 10 bases at V and 6 bases at J, with 20 bases between the two ends. The CDR3 is CAKMDSATVDTQYF. The DNA of the CDR3 is TGTGCCAAGATGGACAGTGCGACGGTGGATACGCAGTATTTT.

In this sample, this clone turned up many times. The rearrangement joins TRBV5-1 to TRBJ2-3, with 7 bases identical to TRBD2. The CDR3 covers 15 residues. Germline trimming cut 0 bases from V and 6 bases from J; bases unmatched to any gene: 7. Germline V gene data show CDR1 as SGHRS and CDR2 as YFSETQ. The DNA for the CDR3 is TGCGCCAGCAGCTTGGAAGGACTAGACTTGGATACGCAGTATTTT. This codes for CASSLEGLDLDTQYF.